This T cell receptor (beta chain) emerged from a study of cytomegalovirus exposure and HLA in healthy donors. About the research overall: An earlier analysis identified 120 million or so unique TCR beta sequences in 150 million to 200 million T cells.

CDR1 is LGHNA and CDR2 is YSLEER in the germline V gene. Between the trimmed V and J ends, which lost 0 bases and 2 bases, there was a span of 14 bases. The CDR3 sequence is 17 residues long. It was with 60 Vbeta and 13 Jbeta primers that the PCR ran. Clones were sequenced by immunoSEQ multiplex PCR, and TCRdb holds only the in-frame ones, with some missing. The repertoire consists of about 190,000 clones, with roughly 80% occurring once and the leading ten covering over 5.5%. This TCR was sampled from a man between 35 and 55 years old in good health and CMV-seropositive. Sequences were obtained from PBMCs. The rearrangement links TRBV4-3 to TRBJ2-4; tentatively, D is TRBD1 (5 bases). CDR3 sequence: CASSQDGALSPKNIQYF. CDR3 sequence (DNA): TGCGCCAGCAGCCAAGATGGGGCGCTGTCCCCCAAAAACATTCAGTACTTC.